This passage covers 30 T cell receptor beta chains from one sample sequenced in a study of technical replicates of blood from a handful of donors (dated by TCRdb to 2016 to 2017). Library construction relied on the immunoSEQ multiplex PCR assay. TCRdb provides this immuneACCESS table in a form limited to in-frame rearrangements. Some clones are lacking; in checked studies, under half of them reflect an unresolved V gene, and why the rest are absent is not known. Counted in this sample were more than 55,000 clones; 91% of them appeared once. The ten largest clones add up to over 3.5% of the sample. The sequenced sample consisted of PBMCs. Source of these receptors: a human donor in good health. Some clones in this sample may be carry-over from other donors' samples.

The chain employs TRBV18 and TRBJ1-3; the match to TRBD1 covers 8 bases. The V gene end was trimmed by 6 bases and the J gene end by 4 bases; junction bases not matched to a gene: 5. The CDR3 contains 14 residues. The germline V gene has CDR1 KGHSH and CDR2 LQKENI. The CDR3 is CASSPDRGGNTIYF. The CDR3 coding sequence is TGTGCCAGCTCGCCCGACAGGGGAGGAAACACCATATATTTT.

The chain is built from TRBV6-5 and TRBJ1-2; D not resolved. CDR1 and CDR2 from the germline V gene are MNHEY and SVGAGI. The CDR3 extends over 11 amino acids. The CDR3 DNA reads TGTGTATCCGGAGTTAACTATGGCTACACCTTC. Translating gives CVSGVNYGYTF.

The chain recombines TRBV5-1 with TRBJ1-5; tentative D call: TRBD1 (6 bases). The CDR3 consists of 14 residues. The germline V gene has CDR1 SGHRS and CDR2 YFSETQ. The V gene lost 1 base and the J gene lost 3 bases, with 8 bases spanning the gap. The CDR3 DNA sequence: TGCGCCAGCAGCTTGACAGGGAACAATCAGCCCCAGCATTTT. The encoded protein is CASSLTGNNQPQHF. The variable domain in full, completed from reference TRBV5-1 and TRBJ1-5, reads KAGVTQTPRYLIKTRGQQVTLSCSPISGHRSVSWYQQTPGQGLQFLFEYFSETQRNKGNFPGRFSGRQFSNSRSEMNVSTLELGDSALYLCASSLTGNNQPQHFGDGTRLSIL.

The chain links TRBV27 to TRBJ1-1; D unclear. The CDR3 sequence is 11 residues long. CDR1 is MNHEY and CDR2 is SMNVEV in the germline V gene (reference sequence). The V end lost 7 bases, the J end lost 2 bases, and 5 bases lay between the germline ends. DNA for the CDR3: TGTGCCAGCAAATCTAACACTGAAGCTTTCTTT. Amino acids: CASKSNTEAFF.

The rearrangement joins TRBV7-9 to TRBJ2-3; 7 nucleotides agree with TRBD1. The CDR3 runs to 15 residues. In germline, CDR1 is SEHNR, CDR2 FQNEAQ (reference sequence). With V trimmed by 4 bases and J by 1 base, 5 bases remained unmatched. CDR3 bases: TGTGCCAGCAGCTCTACCGGACAGGGCACAGATACGCAGTATTTT. Translated: CASSSTGQGTDTQYF.

The chain carries TRBV7-2 and TRBJ2-7; possible D gene TRBD1, 5 bases. CDR1 SGHTA and CDR2 FQGNSA come from the germline V gene. The CDR3 totals 13 residues. V lost 4 bases, J lost 6 bases, and 13 bases lay in between. CDR3 residues: CASSSTVYSEQYF. CDR3 sequence (DNA): TGTGCCAGCAGCTCGACAGTCTACTCCGAGCAGTACTTC.

V and J are TRBV12-5 and TRBJ2-2, with a possible D match to TRBD2 (6 bases). This CDR3 is built from 17 residues. The V gene's germline CDR1 is LGHNT and CDR2 FRNRAP. Trimming shortened V by 1 base and J by 2 bases, and 14 bases separated the two germline ends. The CDR3 nucleotides are TGTGCTAGTGGTTTGGGGTATAGCGGAGCCAACACCGGGGAGCTGTTTTTT. Protein product: CASGLGYSGANTGELFF.

The chain employs TRBV4-1 and TRBJ2-7; D is perhaps TRBD1 (6 bases). Germline V gene lookup returns CDR1 MGHRA and CDR2 YSYEKL. The V end was cut by 4 bases, the J end by 7 bases, with 23 bases between. This CDR3 comprises 16 residues. Here the CDR3 DNA reads TGCGCCAGCAGCCCCTATGGGACACGGGCCACAGGGGAGCAGTACTTC. Its protein is CASSPYGTRATGEQYF.

This clone showed up just once. This chain links TRBV19 with TRBJ1-4; perhaps TRBD1 as D (6 bases). Germline V gene data show CDR1 as LNHDA and CDR2 as SQIVND (reference sequence). This CDR3 spans 13 amino acids. The V gene lost 6 bases and the J gene lost 8 bases, with 13 bases spanning the gap. CDR3 bases: TGTGCCAGTAGCTTGACAGGAGGCGAAAAACTGTTTTTT. Translated: CASSLTGGEKLFF.

The gene calls are TRBV7-2 and TRBJ1-5; D perhaps matches TRBD1 (5 bases). The germline V gene encodes CDR1 SGHTA and CDR2 FQGNSA. Between the trimmed V and J ends, which lost 1 base and 7 bases, there was a span of 17 bases. There are 16 residues in the CDR3. In nucleotides, the CDR3 is TGTGCCAGCAGCTTAGAATCAGACCCTAGGGGCCAGCCCCAGCATTTT. This sequence encodes CASSLESDPRGQPQHF. The variable domain in full, completed from reference TRBV7-2 and TRBJ1-5, reads GAGVSQSPSNKVTEKGKDVELRCDPISGHTALYWYRQSLGQGLEFLIYFQGNSAPDKSGLPSDRFSAERTGGSVSTLTIQRTQQEDSAVYLCASSLESDPRGQPQHFGDGTRLSIL.

This chain joins TRBV11-2 and TRBJ2-3; TRBD2 matches 16 bases. V trimming: 4 bases; J trimming: 5 bases; junction bases outside the gene matches: 6. Germline CDR1 SGHAT, CDR2 FQNNGV. The CDR3 loop spans 17 amino acids. The CDR3 sequence: CASSSGTSGGAQDTQYF. In DNA form, the CDR3 reads TGTGCCAGCAGCTCGGGGACTAGCGGGGGGGCCCAAGATACGCAGTATTTT.

This sequence joins TRBV19 and TRBJ1-2; D is possibly TRBD1 (6 bases). CDR1 is LNHDA, CDR2 SQIVND, per germline (reference sequence). V was cut by 5 bases and J by 7 bases, with 14 bases left in between. CDR3 length: 13 amino acids. This chain's CDR3 is CASSDEGVLGYTF. The DNA for the CDR3 is TGTGCCAGTAGTGATGAGGGGGTTCTTGGCTACACCTTC.

The chain has TRBV11-2 and TRBJ2-3; D uncertain. The germline V gene encodes CDR1 SGHAT and CDR2 FQNNGV. The ends were cut back, 1 base at V and 4 bases at J, with 3 bases in the middle. The CDR3 covers 12 residues. The CDR3 nucleotides are TGTGCCAGCAGCTTAGCGGCAGATACGCAGTATTTT. This sequence encodes CASSLAADTQYF.

The rearrangement joins TRBV5-1 to TRBJ2-3, with 7 bases lining up with TRBD2. J lost 0 bases, V lost 0 bases, and 7 bases had no gene match. The CDR3 consists of 17 residues. The germline gives CDR1 SGHRS, CDR2 YFSETQ. The CDR3 DNA reads TGCGCCAGCAGCTTGGGGACTAGGACTGATAGCACAGATACGCAGTATTTT. It is translated as CASSLGTRTDSTDTQYF.

This clone was recorded a few times. The chain has TRBV14 and TRBJ2-2; D is perhaps TRBD1 (6 bases). The germline V gene encodes CDR1 SGHDN and CDR2 FVKESK. There are 15 residues in the CDR3. Trimming cost V 1 base and J 6 bases, with 12 bases left between them. The CDR3 region has the DNA TGTGCCAGCAGCCAAGTACAGGGAAGGGCCGGGGAGCTGTTTTTT. Translated, it gives CASSQVQGRAGELFF.

The V gene is TRBV5-5, the J gene TRBJ1-1, with D uncertain. V lost 2 bases to trimming and J lost 2 bases, with 10 bases between them. Germline CDR1 reads SGHKS; CDR2 reads YYEKEE (reference sequence). The CDR3 loop spans 14 amino acids. The CDR3 protein is CASSFGSINTEAFF. CDR3 in DNA: TGTGCCAGCAGCTTTGGGAGTATCAACACTGAAGCTTTCTTT.

This sequence joins TRBV10-3 and TRBJ2-3; unclear D gene. The germline V gene has CDR1 ENHRY and CDR2 SYGVKD. Trimming shortened V by 5 bases and J by 0 bases, and 9 bases separated the two germline ends. This CDR3 contains 14 residues. As DNA, the CDR3 is TGTGCCATCAGTAGTCGCGATAGCACAGATACGCAGTATTTT. Encoded protein: CAISSRDSTDTQYF.

This clone was seen only a few times. The chain joins TRBV9 to TRBJ2-1; 8 nucleotides agree with TRBD2. Trimming at V came to 4 bases and at J to 1 base, leaving 4 bases not matched to a gene. The CDR3 covers 15 residues. The V gene's germline CDR1 is SGDLS and CDR2 YYNGEE. CDR3 protein: CASSSAGASYNEQFF. CDR3 sequence (DNA): TGTGCCAGCAGCTCAGCGGGAGCGTCCTACAATGAGCAGTTCTTC. Together with reference TRBV9 and TRBJ2-1, the CDR3 gives the full variable domain: DSGVTQTPKHLITATGQRVTLRCSPRSGDLSVYWYQQSLDQGLQFLIQYYNGEERAKGNILERFSAQQFPDLHSELNLSSLELGDSALYFCASSSAGASYNEQFFGPGTRLTVL.

The J gene is TRBJ1-6, the V gene TRBV4-3; D is unclear. This CDR3 is built from 16 residues. Germline CDR1 reads LGHNA; CDR2 reads YSLEER. V lost 0 bases and J lost 7, with 13 bases in between. DNA of the CDR3: TGCGCCAGCAGCCAAGAACCGGAGGGAAGGAATTCACCCCTCCACTTT. This encodes CASSQEPEGRNSPLHF.

V usage is TRBV6-5 and J usage is TRBJ1-1, with D possibly being TRBD1 (5 bases). V was cut by 5 bases and J by 1 base, with 11 bases left in between. This CDR3 is 14 amino acids long. CDR1 is MNHEY, CDR2 SVGAGI, per germline. The CDR3 reads CASSPGFKNTEAFF. CDR3 DNA: TGTGCCAGCAGTCCAGGGTTCAAGAACACTGAAGCTTTCTTT.

J is TRBJ2-5 and V is TRBV29-1; the match to TRBD1 covers 7 bases. The germline gives CDR1 SQVTM, CDR2 ANQGSEA. The trim removed 2 bases at V and 2 bases at J, leaving 8 bases unmatched. The CDR3 covers 15 residues. The CDR3 DNA sequence: TGCAGCGTTGAAACTGGGACAGCCAAACAAGAGACCCAGTACTTC. It encodes CSVETGTAKQETQYF.

The V call is TRBV6-5, the J call TRBJ2-4, with TRBD2 identical over 11 bases. This CDR3 comprises 16 residues. Germline CDR1 MNHEY, CDR2 SVGAGI. J lost 11 bases, V lost 0 bases, and 9 bases had no gene match. CDR3 bases: TGTGCCAGCAGTTACTCGGCTAGCGGGGGGAGGTTCTTTCAGTACTTC. This encodes CASSYSASGGRFFQYF.

J is TRBJ2-1 and V is TRBV4-3, with 9 bases that match TRBD1. In germline, CDR1 is LGHNA, CDR2 YSLEER. CDR3 length: 16 amino acids. Trimming at V came to 0 bases and at J to 7 bases, leaving 7 bases not matched to a gene. The CDR3 DNA follows: TGCGCCAGCAGCCAAGATAAGACGGACAGGGGAAATGAGCAGTTCTTC. It encodes CASSQDKTDRGNEQFF.

The rearrangement uses TRBV6-4 and TRBJ1-4; D may be TRBD1 (5 bases). The CDR3 has 14 residues. V was cut by 5 bases and J by 0 bases, with 7 bases left in between. CDR1 is MRHNA, CDR2 SNTAGT, per germline. DNA of the CDR3: TGTGCCAGCAGTCCGACAGCAACTAATGAAAAACTGTTTTTT. Translating it yields CASSPTATNEKLFF.

This rearrangement joins TRBV30 to TRBJ2-7; 7 bases map to TRBD1. CDR1 and CDR2 (germline): GTSNPN, SVGIG (reference sequence). This CDR3 is built from 13 residues. J gave up 4 bases and V 3 bases, and 6 bases lay outside the gene matches. The CDR3 loop is CAWSSGTAYEQYF. DNA for the CDR3: TGTGCCTGGAGCTCCGGGACAGCATACGAGCAGTACTTC. The complete variable domain, with remaining parts taken from reference TRBV30 and TRBJ2-7, reads SQTIHQWPATLVQPVGSPLSLECTVEGTSNPNLYWYRQAAGRGLQLLFYSVGIGQISSEVPQNLSASRPQDRQFILSSKKLLLSDSGFYLCAWSSGTAYEQYFGPGTRLTVT.

V is TRBV13 and J is TRBJ2-1, with TRBD2 matching 9 bases. There are 17 residues in the CDR3. V was clipped by 2 bases and J by 6 bases; unmatched bases: 11. CDR1 is PRHDT and CDR2 is FYEKMQ in the germline V gene (reference sequence). CDR3 amino acids: CASSLRAGGILINEQFF. CDR3 nucleotide sequence: TGTGCCAGCAGCTTACGAGCGGGAGGCATCCTTATCAATGAGCAGTTCTTC.

The chain uses TRBV7-3 and TRBJ1-1; D call uncertain. CDR1 is SGHTA and CDR2 is FQGTGA in the germline V gene. V dropped 5 bases and J dropped 6 bases, with 13 bases sitting between them. The CDR3 is made up of 13 amino acids. The CDR3 coding sequence is TGTGCCAGCAGCCCTTTCAGCGGGGCTGAAGCTTTCTTT. Translation gives CASSPFSGAEAFF.

J is TRBJ1-3 and V is TRBV5-6; TRBD1 matches 9 bases. The germline CDR1 and CDR2 sequences are SGHDT and YYEEEE. The CDR3 has 16 residues. Trimming cost V 4 bases and J 2 bases; bases outside gene matches: 7. The DNA of the CDR3 is TGTGCCAGCAGCATTCCGGGACAGGGTGCTGGAAACACCATATATTTT. This codes for CASSIPGQGAGNTIYF.

J is TRBJ2-7 and V is TRBV29-1, with 10 bases fitting TRBD1. The CDR3 consists of 13 residues. With V trimmed by 1 base and J by 4 bases, 1 base remained unmatched. Germline CDR1 SQVTM, CDR2 ANQGSEA. In nucleotides, the CDR3 is TGCAGCGTTGAAGGACAGGGGGCGTACGAGCAGTACTTC. Residues: CSVEGQGAYEQYF.

The chain carries TRBV2 and TRBJ2-5; 10 bases match TRBD1. Losses at the gene ends were 5 bases for V and 3 bases for J; bases not matched to a gene: 9. The CDR3 is 16 residues long. CDR1 and CDR2 from the germline V gene are SNHLY and FYNNEI. As DNA, the CDR3 is TGTGCCAGCAGTCTCAGGGACAGGGGAATCGAAGAGACCCAGTACTTC. This translates into CASSLRDRGIEETQYF.